The 3 T cell receptor beta chains reported below all come from one sample, sequenced in a study of Tregs in tolerant kidney transplant recipients (dated by TCRdb to between 2017 and 2020). The time point label of this sample denotes: blood sample drawn before combined kidney and bone marrow transplant. The library was built by means of the immunoSEQ multiplex PCR assay. Here the immuneACCESS table is served through TCRdb, limited to in-frame sequences with V and J called. Missing clones are a known gap in these copies; in checked studies unresolved V genes cover under half, and the rest lacks a known reason. This sample's clone table shows about 30,000 clones. The ten largest make up around 14% of the sample. The sequencing here drew on CD8+ T cells from blood, taken before the transplant. All receptors come from a human donor who received a combined kidney and bone marrow transplant.

With respect to this clone: Read sequence stops 3 residues before the CDR3 end, and the germline J gene provides the missing end. This sequence joins TRBV6-1 and TRBJ2-1; the D call may be TRBD1 or TRBD2 (6 bases each). The CDR3 is 18 amino acids. Trimming removed 1 base from V and 0 bases from J, with 16 bases in between. Germline V gives CDR1 MNHNS, CDR2 SASEGT. Partial CDR3 DNA: TGTGCCAGCAGTGAAGGCGCCCGGAGGGGGAGCTCCTACAATGAG. The encoded protein is CASSEGARRGSSYNE. The full CDR3 protein reads CASSEGARRGSSYNEQFF.

Notes on this clone: The sequenced fragment ends 3 residues before the CDR3 boundary, so the rest is inferred from the germline J gene. The genes are TRBV18 and TRBJ2-5, with D possibly being TRBD2 (6 bases). The length of the CDR3 is 17 residues. Germline lookup yields CDR1 KGHSH and CDR2 LQKENI. Deletions cut 5 bases from V and 5 bases from J, with 24 bases between. CDR3 DNA (partial): TGTGCCAGCTCATCGAGCGCTTTAGCGGCTGGGGGGGAGACC. This gives the protein CASSSSALAAGGET. The CDR3 in full is CASSSSALAAGGETQYF.

Concerning this clone itself: The observed sequence ends 3 residues before the CDR3 terminus, with the missing tail filled in from the germline J gene. This chain links TRBV7-9 with TRBJ1-2; TRBD1 agrees at 9 bases. Germline V gives CDR1 SEHNR, CDR2 FQNEAQ (reference sequence). This CDR3 is 15 amino acids long. The ends lost 5 bases at V and 4 bases at J; junction bases unmatched: 8. The CDR3 DNA, read in part, is TGTGCCAGCAGCCCGGGACAGGGAAGGACCTATGGC. It translates to CASSPGQGRTYG. The CDR3 as a whole reads CASSPGQGRTYGYTF.